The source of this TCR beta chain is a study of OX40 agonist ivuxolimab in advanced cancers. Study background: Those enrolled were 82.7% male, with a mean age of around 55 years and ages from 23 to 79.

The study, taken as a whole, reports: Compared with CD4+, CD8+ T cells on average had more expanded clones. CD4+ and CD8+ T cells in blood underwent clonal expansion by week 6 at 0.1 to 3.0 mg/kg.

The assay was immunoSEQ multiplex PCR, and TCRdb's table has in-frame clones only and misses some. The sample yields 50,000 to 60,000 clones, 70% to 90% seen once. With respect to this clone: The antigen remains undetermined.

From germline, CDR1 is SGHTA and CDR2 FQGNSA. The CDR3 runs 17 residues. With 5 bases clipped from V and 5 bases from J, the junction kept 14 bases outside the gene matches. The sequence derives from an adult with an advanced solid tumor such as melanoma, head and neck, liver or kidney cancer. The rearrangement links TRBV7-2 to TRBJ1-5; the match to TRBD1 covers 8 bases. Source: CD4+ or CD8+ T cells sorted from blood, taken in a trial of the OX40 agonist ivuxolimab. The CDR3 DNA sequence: TGTGCCAGCAGCCGGGCCCCCAGGACAGGGCTTCATCAGCCCCAGCATTTT. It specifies CASSRAPRTGLHQPQHF.